The sequence of this T cell receptor (beta chain) was determined in a study of T cell responses to AZD1222 COVID-19 vaccine. Study results and limitations: Spike-wide vaccine-associated CD4 TCRs dominated at 160-218 and 743-854. The donors showed a predominance of white British ancestry and of females, with possible underestimation of clonal diversity. Among those given AZD1222, only 5 to 7 were seropositive at baseline.

The CDR3 has 11 residues. Germline CDR1 MNHEY, CDR2 SVGAGI. The V gene lost 11 bases and the J gene lost 1 base, with 8 bases spanning the gap. Worth noting for this clone: Its antigen is not identified.

Clones were read by immunoSEQ multiplex PCR, and TCRdb kept only the in-frame ones, dropping some. This table holds under 200,000 clones, about 92% found once. This clonotype was sampled from an adult in good health. The specimen was peripheral blood, collected on day 0 of AZD1222 vaccination. The chain uses TRBV6-5 and TRBJ1-2; D gene unclear. For the CDR3, the DNA is TGTGCCGCGGGAGGTAACTATGGCTACACCTTC. Its translation is CAAGGNYGYTF.